The source of this T cell receptor (beta chain) is a study of cytomegalovirus exposure and HLA in healthy donors. Study-wide context: Later, an analysis reported that the 120 or so validation repertoires had used the same platform as the 500 to 800 first-cohort repertoires.

It was the roughly 130-subject validation cohort, separate from the roughly 700-subject first cohort, to which the donors belonged. This clone has a handful of counts. Its antigen is undetermined. Germline V gene data show CDR1 as PRHDT and CDR2 as FYEKMQ (reference sequence). V was clipped by 5 bases and J by 9 bases; unmatched bases: 4. The CDR3 length is 14 residues. Overall study findings and caveats: Reports described diagnosis of cytomegalovirus status by the classifier as highly specific and sensitive. There were about 160 TCR beta chains listed as cytomegalovirus-associated.

The method was immunoSEQ multiplex PCR; TCRdb's version includes in-frame clones alone and lacks a portion of them. The sample holds 150,000 to 200,000 clones, about 89% seen once. The rearrangement joins TRBV13 to TRBJ1-6; TRBD1 matches at 10 bases. The source of this sequence is a woman between 18 and 29 years old in good health and CMV-seropositive. Specimen: PBMCs. CDR3 loop: CASSRRDRGSPLHF. Written as DNA, the CDR3 is TGTGCCAGCAGCCGCAGGGACAGGGGTTCACCCCTCCACTTT. Based on the CDR3 plus reference TRBV13 and TRBJ1-6, the full variable domain is AAGVIQSPRHLIKEKRETATLKCYPIPRHDTVYWYQQGPGQDPQFLISFYEKMQSDKGSIPDRFSAQQFSDYHSELNMSSLELGDSALYFCASSRRDRGSPLHFGNGTRLTVT.